These 14 T cell receptor beta chains were sequenced from one sample in a study of shared T cell receptors in the human thymus. Assay used: immunoSEQ multiplex PCR; TCRdb lists only in-frame clones, some missing. The sample records some 700,000 clones, 88% being singletons. This same sample was also taken into another study, of human thymus T cells.

Sequenced material: thymocytes. The receptor source for this set is a boy less than two years old with a congenital heart defect.

The chain uses TRBV4-3 and TRBJ2-5, with D possibly matching TRBD2 (7 bases). V lost 0 bases to trimming and J lost 2 bases, with 19 bases between them. The length of the CDR3 is 18 residues. Germline V gives CDR1 LGHNA, CDR2 YSLEER. This CDR3 is CASSQDLADSPWQETQYF. The CDR3 nucleotides read TGCGCCAGCAGCCAAGACCTAGCGGACAGCCCTTGGCAAGAGACCCAGTACTTC.

The chain has TRBV27 and TRBJ2-7, with TRBD2 identical over 7 bases. This CDR3 has 14 amino acids. V was clipped by 5 bases and J by 7 bases; unmatched bases: 11. Germline V lookup: CDR1 MNHEY, CDR2 SMNVEV (reference sequence). The CDR3 DNA sequence: TGTGCCAGCAGTGGAGGGAGGGGCGGGATTGAGCAGTACTTC. This codes for CASSGGRGGIEQYF.

The V call is TRBV27, the J call TRBJ2-3, with 8 bases fitting TRBD2. The CDR3 consists of 14 residues. Germline V CDR1 and CDR2: MNHEY, SMNVEV (reference sequence). Unmatched junction bases numbered 4, after V lost 6 bases and J lost 2 bases. The CDR3 DNA follows: TGTGCCAGCAGCTGGACTAGCCTCACAGATACGCAGTATTTT. It codes for CASSWTSLTDTQYF.

This chain links TRBV25-1 with TRBJ2-1; a possible D gene is TRBD2 (5 bases). CDR3 length: 14 amino acids. Trimming cost V 4 bases and J 2 bases, with 9 bases left between them. Per the germline V gene, CDR1 is MGHDK and CDR2 is SYGVNS. The CDR3: CASSVLGPYNEQFF. CDR3 in DNA: TGTGCCAGCAGTGTACTAGGTCCCTACAATGAGCAGTTCTTC.

The chain has TRBV29-1 and TRBJ2-2; 7 bases are a match to TRBD2. Germline V gene sequence: CDR1 SQVTM, CDR2 ANQGSEA. CDR3 length: 14 residues. V lost 6 bases and J lost 0; bases outside the gene matches: 4. Written as DNA, the CDR3 is TGCAGCGTCACGAGCGGGACGAACACCGGGGAGCTGTTTTTT. It encodes CSVTSGTNTGELFF.

The gene calls are TRBV4-3 and TRBJ2-1; D may be TRBD2 (5 bases). The CDR3 is 16 residues long. With 1 base removed from V and 2 bases from J, the gap between germline ends came to 12 bases. Germline V gives CDR1 LGHNA, CDR2 YSLEER. CDR3 in DNA: TGCGCCAGCAGCCAAGTTCCGCCTAGCCCCTACAATGAGCAGTTCTTC. Translating gives CASSQVPPSPYNEQFF.

The chain joins TRBV6-9 to TRBJ1-5; no reliable D call. CDR1 MNHGY and CDR2 SVAAGI come from the germline V gene. CDR3 size: 13 residues. The germline V and J ends were trimmed by 6 bases and 0 bases, with 6 bases remaining between them. The CDR3: CASRLDSNQPQHF. In nucleotides, the CDR3 is TGTGCCAGCAGGTTAGATAGCAATCAGCCCCAGCATTTT.

This sequence joins TRBV10-3 and TRBJ2-5; D perhaps matches TRBD2 (6 bases). V lost 0 bases, J lost 5 bases, and 10 bases lay in between. The CDR3 has 14 amino acids. From germline, CDR1 is ENHRY and CDR2 SYGVKD. The CDR3 DNA reads as TGTGCCATCAGTGAGTCCGGGGCGGGGGAGACCCAGTACTTC. It translates to CAISESGAGETQYF.

The chain has TRBV11-3 and TRBJ2-5; TRBD1 matches at 9 bases. The assigned J gene may be wrong: the sequence end matches TRBJ2-7 better. Looked up from germline, CDR1 is SGHNT and CDR2 is YENEEA. The CDR3 consists of 16 residues. As DNA, the CDR3 is TGTGCCAGCAGCTTAGGGGGACAGGGTTGGGCCTACGAGCAGTACTTC. It codes for CASSLGGQGWAYEQYF.

Details on this clone: At one of its ends the junction is not consistent with the germline gene, which may arise from a read error. The V gene is TRBV7-2, the J gene TRBJ2-2; 10 bases match TRBD2. The germline V gene encodes CDR1 SGHTA and CDR2 FQGNSA. There are 16 residues in the CDR3. In DNA, the CDR3 is TGTGCCAGCGCGGGCCCGGGACTAGCGAAGACCGGGGAGCTGTTTTTT. This codes for CASAGPGLAKTGELFF.

This chain joins TRBV27 and TRBJ2-2; 10 nucleotides line up with TRBD2. In germline, CDR1 is MNHEY, CDR2 SMNVEV (reference sequence). Trimming cost V 0 bases and J 6 bases; bases outside gene matches: 4. This CDR3 region has 16 residues. CDR3 amino acids: CASSLSSGRPPGELFF. CDR3 in DNA: TGTGCCAGCAGTTTATCTAGCGGGAGGCCCCCCGGGGAGCTGTTTTTT.

The V gene is TRBV5-1, the J gene TRBJ2-7; 10 nucleotides align to TRBD1. The CDR3 covers 14 residues. V was clipped by 3 bases and J by 3 bases; unmatched bases: 3. Looked up from germline, CDR1 is SGHRS and CDR2 is YFSETQ. The CDR3 sequence: CASSWGQGNYEQYF. DNA of the CDR3: TGCGCCAGCAGCTGGGGACAGGGGAACTACGAGCAGTACTTC.

CDR3 nucleotide sequence: TGTGCCAGCAGCTTAGATCCAGGCGCCACAGATACGCAGTATTTT. Its translation is CASSLDPGATDTQYF. This rearrangement joins TRBV11-3 to TRBJ2-3; no clear D gene. The CDR3 is made up of 15 amino acids. The germline V gene has CDR1 SGHNT and CDR2 YENEEA. Between the trimmed V and J ends, which lost 0 bases and 2 bases, there was a span of 9 bases.

The J gene is TRBJ1-1, the V gene TRBV7-2; 8 bases are a match to TRBD1. Germline V gene sequence: CDR1 SGHTA, CDR2 FQGNSA. This CDR3 region has 18 residues. The J segment lost 2 bases and the V segment lost 5 bases, leaving 16 bases of the junction unmatched. CDR3: CASSSASPGGAPNTEAFF. The DNA for the CDR3 is TGTGCCAGCAGCAGCGCCTCCCCAGGGGGCGCTCCTAACACTGAAGCTTTCTTT.